This is a list of T cell receptor beta chains from one sample in a study of blood T cell repertoires in COVID-19. Using immunoSEQ multiplex PCR, the repertoire was profiled, and TCRdb retains in-frame clones only, with some absent. The sample holds approximately 300,000 clones, about 89% seen once. Input material: peripheral blood. These receptors were taken from a man aged 35-49 years with acute or convalescent COVID-19. The CDR3 runs from the conserved cysteine through the conserved F or W. A D gene is named only where the DNA matches it firmly. The size of a clone is reported for some rows only, either as once, few or many, or as a class for expanded clones.

TRBJ1-4 | TRBV10-2 | . | . | CASSEITQIDEKLFF | TGCGCCAGCAGTGAAATTACACAGATTGATGAAAAACTGTTTTTT
TRBJ2-1 | TRBV6-6 | TRBD2 | . | CASTPTGRGDYNEQFF | TGTGCCAGCACCCCTACGGGGCGGGGGGATTACAATGAGCAGTTCTTC
TRBJ1-4 | TRBV2 | . | . | CAGGYTENEKLFF | TGTGCCGGAGGATACACAGAGAATGAAAAACTGTTTTTT
TRBJ2-3 | TRBV5-6 | TRBD2 | . | CASSFLTSGGQVDTQYF | TGTGCCAGCAGCTTCTTGACTAGCGGGGGGCAGGTAGATACGCAGTATTTT
TRBJ2-7 | TRBV5-1 | . | . | CASSQGHLYEQYF | TGCGCCAGCAGCCAGGGACACCTCTACGAGCAGTACTTC
TRBJ2-1 | TRBV12-5 | TRBD2 | . | CASGLGPGKAGGTGNEQFF | TGTGCTAGTGGTTTGGGGCCCGGTAAAGCGGGGGGTACGGGAAATGAGCAGTTCTTC
TRBJ1-5 | TRBV21-1 | . | once | CASSKGDRSNQPQHF | TGTGCCAGCAGCAAAGGGGACAGGAGCAATCAGCCCCAGCATTTT
TRBJ2-7 | TRBV27 | . | . | CASTSGNSYEQYF | TGTGCCAGCACCTCAGGGAACTCCTACGAGCAGTACTTC
TRBJ1-5 | TRBV24-1 | . | . | CATSDRGLSNQPQHF | TGTGCCACCAGTGACCGAGGACTTAGCAATCAGCCCCAGCATTTT
TRBJ1-2 | TRBV2 | . | . | CATKGQHYGYTF | TGTGCCACCAAAGGACAGCACTATGGCTACACCTTC
TRBJ1-2 | TRBV19 | . | . | CASSISISSRYYGYTF | TGTGCCAGTAGTATTTCAATCTCATCGAGGTATTATGGCTACACCTTC
TRBJ2-1 | TRBV12-5 | . | . | CASGPGTFTYNEQFF | TGTGCTAGTGGTCCAGGGACATTTACCTACAATGAGCAGTTCTTC
TRBJ1-2 | TRBV5-8 | . | . | CASSRYRAGYGYTF | TGTGCCAGCAGCCGATACAGGGCAGGGTATGGCTACACCTTC
TRBJ2-1 | TRBV11-2 | TRBD1 | . | CASSWGQIEQFF | TGTGCCAGCAGCTGGGGACAGATAGAGCAGTTCTTC
TRBJ2-7 | TRBV18 | TRBD2 | . | CASSPWGGMAHEQYF | TGTGCCAGCTCACCCTGGGGGGGTATGGCGCACGAGCAGTACTTC
TRBJ1-2 | TRBV12-3/TRBV12-4 | . | . | CASSLGQGYTF | TGTGCCAGCAGTTTAGGGCAGGGCTACACCTTC
TRBJ2-7 | TRBV5-6 | . | . | CASSFGGEAYEQYF | TGTGCCAGCAGCTTCGGCGGGGAGGCCTACGAGCAGTACTTC
TRBJ2-7 | TRBV5-1 | . | . | CASSGATPSYEQYF | TGCGCCAGTAGTGGCGCGACACCCTCCTACGAGCAGTACTTC
TRBJ2-1 | TRBV7-2 | . | . | CASSFRLGSGQFF | TGTGCCAGCAGCTTCCGGTTGGGAAGCGGGCAGTTCTTC
TRBJ2-1 | TRBV10-3 | TRBD2 | . | CASYPGGLYNEQFF | TGTGCCTCTTATCCGGGGGGTCTTTACAATGAGCAGTTCTTC
TRBJ2-2 | TRBV7-9 | . | . | CASSSLGGRNTGELFF | TGTGCCAGCAGCTCCCTCGGGGGTAGGAACACCGGGGAGCTGTTTTTT
TRBJ1-5 | TRBV19 | TRBD1 | . | CASSKEGQFLNQPQHF | TGTGCCAGTAGTAAAGAGGGACAGTTCCTCAATCAGCCCCAGCATTTT
TRBJ2-1 | TRBV9 | TRBD1 | . | CASNRGVYNEQFF | TGTGCCAGCAACAGGGGGGTCTACAATGAGCAGTTCTTC
TRBJ1-4 | TRBV6-6 | . | . | CASSYSTRGNEKLFF | TGTGCCAGCAGTTACTCGACCAGGGGTAATGAAAAACTGTTTTTT
TRBJ1-1 | TRBV6-5 | TRBD1 | . | CASSRTGGKAFF | TGTGCCAGCAGTAGGACAGGGGGCAAAGCTTTCTTT
TRBJ1-5 | TRBV19 | . | . | CASSIGRTASNQPQHF | TGTGCCAGTAGTATAGGTCGGACAGCTAGCAATCAGCCCCAGCATTTT
TRBJ1-6 | TRBV5-6 | . | . | CASSPGGNSPLHF | TGTGCCAGCAGCCCGGGGGGCAATTCACCCCTCCACTTT
TRBJ1-2 | TRBV3-1/TRBV3-2 | . | few | CASSQDPGDPYGYTF | TGTGCCAGCAGCCAAGATCCCGGGGATCCCTATGGCTACACCTTC
TRBJ1-2 | TRBV29-1 | TRBD1 | few | CSVEEWGQNHGYTF | TGCAGCGTTGAAGAGTGGGGACAGAATCATGGCTACACCTTC
TRBJ1-2 | TRBV29-1 | TRBD1 | . | CSVGGTDTNYGYTF | TGCAGCGTTGGGGGGACAGATACTAACTATGGCTACACCTTC
TRBJ1-6 | TRBV6-2/TRBV6-3 | TRBD1 | . | CASSTRDSSPLHF | TGTGCCAGCAGTACTCGGGACAGCTCACCCCTCCACTTT
TRBJ2-1 | TRBV27 | TRBD2 | few | CASSFGLAGQNEQFF | TGTGCCAGCAGTTTTGGGCTAGCGGGGCAGAATGAGCAGTTCTTC
TRBJ1-2 | TRBV6-1 | . | . | CASSEFTVARGYGYTF | TGTGCCAGCAGTGAATTTACGGTGGCCCGGGGCTATGGCTACACCTTC
TRBJ1-1 | TRBV6-1 | . | . | CASSEQGQMNTEAFF | TGTGCCAGCAGTGAACAGGGGCAAATGAACACTGAAGCTTTCTTT
TRBJ1-5 | TRBV2 | TRBD1 | . | CASSPQGGANQPQHF | TGTGCCAGCAGTCCCCAGGGGGGAGCTAATCAGCCCCAGCATTTT
TRBJ2-1 | TRBV6-5 | TRBD1 | . | CASSSDRGGEQFF | TGTGCCAGCAGTTCAGACAGGGGGGGTGAGCAGTTCTTC
TRBJ2-7 | TRBV19 | TRBD1 | . | CASSIGGQGASYEQYF | TGTGCCAGTAGTATAGGTGGACAGGGGGCGAGCTACGAGCAGTACTTC
TRBJ1-2 | TRBV5-6 | . | . | CASSSLYGYTF | TGTGCCAGCAGCTCACTCTATGGCTACACCTTC
TRBJ1-1 | TRBV30 | TRBD1 | . | CAWSSQGVTEAFF | TGTGCCTGGAGCTCGCAGGGGGTCACTGAAGCTTTCTTT
TRBJ2-7 | TRBV18 | TRBD1 | once | CASSQGTGTGYEQYF | TGTGCCAGCTCACAGGGAACCGGGACAGGGTACGAGCAGTACTTC
TRBJ2-1 | TRBV5-1 | TRBD1 | . | CASSNRDRDFYNEQFF | TGCGCCAGCAGCAACCGGGACAGGGACTTTTACAATGAGCAGTTCTTC
TRBJ2-7 | TRBV6-6 | TRBD2 | . | CATRGGSYEQYF | TGTGCCACGCGGGGGGGGTCCTACGAGCAGTACTTC
TRBJ1-5 | TRBV19 | . | . | CASSIGSRGDQPQHF | TGTGCCAGTAGTATAGGCTCCAGGGGTGATCAGCCCCAGCATTTT
TRBJ2-5 | TRBV2 | . | . | CASSENPGGAQETQYF | TGTGCCAGCAGTGAAAATCCTGGAGGGGCCCAAGAGACCCAGTACTTC
TRBJ2-3 | TRBV29-1 | TRBD1 | . | CSVWAPGTGPRQPDTQYF | TGCAGCGTTTGGGCACCCGGGACAGGGCCCCGGCAGCCAGATACGCAGTATTTT
TRBJ1-1 | TRBV12-5 | . | once | CASGLVKGWGTEAFF | TGTGCTAGTGGTTTGGTAAAGGGGTGGGGCACTGAAGCTTTCTTT
TRBJ2-3 | TRBV30 | . | . | CAWSGPSTDTQYF | TGTGCCTGGAGTGGGCCCTCCACAGATACGCAGTATTTT
TRBJ1-1 | TRBV7-8 | . | . | CASSLTGSETEAFF | TGTGCCAGCAGCTTGACAGGCAGTGAGACTGAAGCTTTCTTT